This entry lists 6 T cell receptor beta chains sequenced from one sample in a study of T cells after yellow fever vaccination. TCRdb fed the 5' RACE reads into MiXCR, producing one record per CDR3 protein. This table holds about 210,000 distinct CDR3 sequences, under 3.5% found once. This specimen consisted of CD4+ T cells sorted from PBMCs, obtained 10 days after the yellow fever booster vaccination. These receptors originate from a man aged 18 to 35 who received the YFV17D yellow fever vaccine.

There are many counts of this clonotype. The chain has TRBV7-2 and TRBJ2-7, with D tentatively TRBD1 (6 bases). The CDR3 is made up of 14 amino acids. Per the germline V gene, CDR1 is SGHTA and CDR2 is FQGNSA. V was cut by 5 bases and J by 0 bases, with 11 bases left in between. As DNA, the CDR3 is TGTGCCAGCAGCGCCAGACAGGCCTCCTACGAGCAGTACTTC. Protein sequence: CASSARQASYEQYF. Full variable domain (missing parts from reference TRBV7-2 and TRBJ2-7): GAGVSQSPSNKVTEKGKDVELRCDPISGHTALYWYRQSLGQGLEFLIYFQGNSAPDKSGLPSDRFSAERTGGSVSTLTIQRTQQEDSAVYLCASSARQASYEQYFGPGTRLTVT.

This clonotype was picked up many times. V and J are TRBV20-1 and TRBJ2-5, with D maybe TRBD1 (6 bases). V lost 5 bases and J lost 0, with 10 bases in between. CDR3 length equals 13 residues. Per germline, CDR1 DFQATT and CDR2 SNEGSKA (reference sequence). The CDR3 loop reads CSAYRDNQETQYF. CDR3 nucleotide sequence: TGCAGTGCTTACAGGGACAACCAAGAGACCCAGTACTTC.

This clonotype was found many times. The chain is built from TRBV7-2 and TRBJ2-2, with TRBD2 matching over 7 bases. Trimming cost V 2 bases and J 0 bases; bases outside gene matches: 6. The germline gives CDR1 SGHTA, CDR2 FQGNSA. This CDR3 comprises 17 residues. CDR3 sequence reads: CASSLWAGVPNTGELFF. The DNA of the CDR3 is TGTGCCAGCAGCTTATGGGCGGGGGTTCCGAACACCGGGGAGCTGTTTTTT.

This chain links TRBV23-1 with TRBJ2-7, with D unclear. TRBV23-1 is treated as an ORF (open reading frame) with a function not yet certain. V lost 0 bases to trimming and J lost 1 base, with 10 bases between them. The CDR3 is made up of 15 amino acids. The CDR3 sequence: CASSQSGADSYEQYV. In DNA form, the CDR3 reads TGCGCCAGCAGTCAATCGGGTGCGGATTCCTACGAGCAGTACGTC.

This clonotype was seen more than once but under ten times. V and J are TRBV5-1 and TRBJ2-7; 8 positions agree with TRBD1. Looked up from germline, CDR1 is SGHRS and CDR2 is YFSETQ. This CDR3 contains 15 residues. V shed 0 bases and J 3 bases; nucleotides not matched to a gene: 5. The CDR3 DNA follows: TGCGCCAGCAGCTTGGGGACAGGGTATGGCTACGAGCAGTACGTC. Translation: CASSLGTGYGYEQYV.

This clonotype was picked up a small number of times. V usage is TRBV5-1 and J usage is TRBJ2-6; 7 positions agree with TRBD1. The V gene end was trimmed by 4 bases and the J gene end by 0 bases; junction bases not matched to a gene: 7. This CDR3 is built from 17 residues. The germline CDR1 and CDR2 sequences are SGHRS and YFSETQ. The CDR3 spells CASSKGQPSSGANVLTF. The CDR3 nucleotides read TGCGCCAGCAGCAAGGGACAGCCAAGCTCTGGGGCCAACGTCCTGACTTTC.